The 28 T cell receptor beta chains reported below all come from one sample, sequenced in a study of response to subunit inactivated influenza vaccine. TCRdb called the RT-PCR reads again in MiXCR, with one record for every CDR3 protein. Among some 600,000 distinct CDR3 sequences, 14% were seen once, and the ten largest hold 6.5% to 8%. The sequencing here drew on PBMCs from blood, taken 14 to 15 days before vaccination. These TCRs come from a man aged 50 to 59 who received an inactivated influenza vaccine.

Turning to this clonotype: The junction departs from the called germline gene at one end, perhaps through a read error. CDR3 residues: CASGRTGGFLHF. CDR3 in DNA: TGTGCCAGCGGCCGGACAGGGGGCTTCCTGCACTTC. The rearrangement links TRBV5-4 to TRBJ2-7; 11 bases map to TRBD1. The length of the CDR3 is 12 residues. Germline assignment: CDR1 SGHNT and CDR2 YYREEE (reference sequence).

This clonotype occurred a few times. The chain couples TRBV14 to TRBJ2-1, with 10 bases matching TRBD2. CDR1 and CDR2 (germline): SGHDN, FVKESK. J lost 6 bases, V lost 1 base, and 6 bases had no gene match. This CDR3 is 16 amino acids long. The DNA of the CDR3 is TGTGCCAGCAGCCAAGGTCGACTAGCGGGCCTCAATGAGCAGTTCTTC. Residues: CASSQGRLAGLNEQFF.

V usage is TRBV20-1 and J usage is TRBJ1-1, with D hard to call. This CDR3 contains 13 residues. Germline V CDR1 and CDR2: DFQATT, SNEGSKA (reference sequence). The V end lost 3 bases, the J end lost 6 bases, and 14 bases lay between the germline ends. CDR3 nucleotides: TGCAGTGCTAGTCCCTTGGCGGGCGCTGAAGCTTTCTTT. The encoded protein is CSASPLAGAEAFF.

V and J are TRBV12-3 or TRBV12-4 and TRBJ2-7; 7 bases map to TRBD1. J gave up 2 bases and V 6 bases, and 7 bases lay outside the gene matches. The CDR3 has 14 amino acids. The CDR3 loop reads CASRPGGSAYEQYF. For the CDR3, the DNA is TGTGCCAGCAGGCCAGGGGGAAGCGCCTACGAGCAGTACTTC.

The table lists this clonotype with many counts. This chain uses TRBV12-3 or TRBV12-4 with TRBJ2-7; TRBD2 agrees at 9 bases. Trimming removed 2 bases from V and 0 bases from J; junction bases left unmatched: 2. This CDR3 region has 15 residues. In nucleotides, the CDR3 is TGTGCCAGCAGTTTACCGGGACTAGCCTCCTACGAGCAGTACTTC. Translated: CASSLPGLASYEQYF.

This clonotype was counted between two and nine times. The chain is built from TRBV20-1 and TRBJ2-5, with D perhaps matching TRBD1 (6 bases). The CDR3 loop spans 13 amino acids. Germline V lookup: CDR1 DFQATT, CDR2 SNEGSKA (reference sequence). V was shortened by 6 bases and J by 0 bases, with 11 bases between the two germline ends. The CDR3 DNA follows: TGCAGTGCCACCAGGGACAACCAAGAGACCCAGTACTTC. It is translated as CSATRDNQETQYF.

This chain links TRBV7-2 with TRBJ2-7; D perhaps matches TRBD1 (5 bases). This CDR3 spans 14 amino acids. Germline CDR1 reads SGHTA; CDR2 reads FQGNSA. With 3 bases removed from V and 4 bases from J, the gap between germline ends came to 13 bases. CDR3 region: CASSFQAQGYEQYF. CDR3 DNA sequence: TGTGCCAGCAGCTTCCAGGCTCAGGGTTACGAGCAGTACTTC.

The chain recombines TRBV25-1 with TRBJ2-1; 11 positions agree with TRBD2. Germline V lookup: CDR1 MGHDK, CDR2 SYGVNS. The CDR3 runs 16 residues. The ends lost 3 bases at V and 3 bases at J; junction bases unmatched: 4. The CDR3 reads CASSDSGLADYNEQFF. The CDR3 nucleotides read TGTGCCAGCAGTGATTCGGGACTAGCGGACTACAATGAGCAGTTCTTC.

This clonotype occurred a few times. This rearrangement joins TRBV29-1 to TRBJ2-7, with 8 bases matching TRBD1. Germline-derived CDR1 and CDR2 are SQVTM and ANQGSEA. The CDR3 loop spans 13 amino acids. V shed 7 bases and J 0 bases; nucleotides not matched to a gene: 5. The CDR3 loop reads CSASQGASYEQYF. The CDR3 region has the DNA TGCAGCGCGTCGCAGGGGGCCTCCTACGAGCAGTACTTC.

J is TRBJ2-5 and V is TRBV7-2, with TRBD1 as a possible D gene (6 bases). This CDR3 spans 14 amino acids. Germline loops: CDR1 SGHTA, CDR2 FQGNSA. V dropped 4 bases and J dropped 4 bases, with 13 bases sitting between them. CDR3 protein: CASSSQQGGETQYF. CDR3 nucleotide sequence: TGTGCCAGCAGCTCCCAACAGGGTGGAGAGACCCAGTACTTC.

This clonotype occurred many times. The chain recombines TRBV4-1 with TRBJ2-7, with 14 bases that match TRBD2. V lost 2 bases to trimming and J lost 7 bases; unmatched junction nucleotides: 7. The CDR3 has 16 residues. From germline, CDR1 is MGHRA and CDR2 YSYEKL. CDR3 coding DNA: TGCGCCAGCAGCCAACTGACGACTAGCGGGAGGGGAGAGCAGTACTTC. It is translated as CASSQLTTSGRGEQYF.

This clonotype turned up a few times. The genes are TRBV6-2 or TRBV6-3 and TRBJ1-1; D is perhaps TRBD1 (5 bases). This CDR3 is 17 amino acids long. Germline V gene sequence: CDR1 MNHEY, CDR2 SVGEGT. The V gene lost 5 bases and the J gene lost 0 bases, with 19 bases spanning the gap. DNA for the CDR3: TGTGCCAGCAGTAAGGACATCACCGCGTACATGAACACTGAAGCTTTCTTT. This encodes CASSKDITAYMNTEAFF.

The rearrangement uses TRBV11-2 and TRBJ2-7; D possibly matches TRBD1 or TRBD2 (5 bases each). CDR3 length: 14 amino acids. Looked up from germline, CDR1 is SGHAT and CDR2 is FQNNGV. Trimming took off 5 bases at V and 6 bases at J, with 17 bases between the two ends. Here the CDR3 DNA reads TGTGCCAGCAGCCTCGTGGGGGATCGGGGCGAGCAGTACTTC. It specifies CASSLVGDRGEQYF.

The CDR3 sequence is CASSLIEATEAFF. CDR3 coding DNA: TGTGCCAGCAGTTTAATAGAGGCCACTGAAGCTTTCTTT. V gene TRBV28 combines with J gene TRBJ1-1; D uncertain. The CDR3 length is 13 residues. Trimming shortened V by 2 bases and J by 4 bases, and 8 bases separated the two germline ends. Germline V lookup: CDR1 MDHEN, CDR2 SYDVKM.

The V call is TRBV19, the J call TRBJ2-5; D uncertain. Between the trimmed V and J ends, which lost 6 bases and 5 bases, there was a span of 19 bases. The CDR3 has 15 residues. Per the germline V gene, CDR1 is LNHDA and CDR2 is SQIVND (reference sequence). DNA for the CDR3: TGTGCCAGTAGCGACGGACCCTACGCACGGGAGACCCAGTACTTC. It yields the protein CASSDGPYARETQYF.

The CDR3 DNA reads TGCAGTGCCCCCCGGCGGGGTTCCTACGAGCAGTACTTC. Its translation is CSAPRRGSYEQYF. The rearrangement links TRBV20-1 to TRBJ2-7, with D perhaps TRBD2 (6 bases). Trimming took 6 bases from V and 1 from J, leaving 13 bases between them. The CDR3 contains 13 residues. Per the germline V gene, CDR1 is DFQATT and CDR2 is SNEGSKA (reference sequence).

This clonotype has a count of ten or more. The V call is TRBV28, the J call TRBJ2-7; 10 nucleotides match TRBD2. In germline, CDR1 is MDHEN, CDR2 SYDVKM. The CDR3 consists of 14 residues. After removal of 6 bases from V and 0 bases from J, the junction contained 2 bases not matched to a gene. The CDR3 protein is CASSLAGASYEQYF. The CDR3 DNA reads TGTGCCAGCAGCCTAGCGGGAGCCTCCTACGAGCAGTACTTC. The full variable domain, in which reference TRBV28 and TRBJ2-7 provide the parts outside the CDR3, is DVKVTQSSRYLVKRTGEKVFLECVQDMDHENMFWYRQDPGLGLRLIYFSYDVKMKEKGDIPEGYSVSREKKERFSLILESASTNQTSMYLCASSLAGASYEQYFGPGTRLTVT.

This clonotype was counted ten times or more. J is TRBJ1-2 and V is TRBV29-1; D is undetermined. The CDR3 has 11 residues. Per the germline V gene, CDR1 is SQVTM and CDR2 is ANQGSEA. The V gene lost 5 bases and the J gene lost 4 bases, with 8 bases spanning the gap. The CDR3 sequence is CSVQVSYGYTF. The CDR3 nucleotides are TGCAGCGTTCAAGTCTCCTATGGCTACACCTTC.

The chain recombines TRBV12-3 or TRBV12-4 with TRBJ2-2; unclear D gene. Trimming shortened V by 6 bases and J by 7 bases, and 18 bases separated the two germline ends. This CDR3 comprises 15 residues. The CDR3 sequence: CASRPTASTHGELFF. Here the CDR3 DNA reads TGTGCCAGCAGACCCACGGCCTCCACTCACGGGGAGCTGTTTTTT.

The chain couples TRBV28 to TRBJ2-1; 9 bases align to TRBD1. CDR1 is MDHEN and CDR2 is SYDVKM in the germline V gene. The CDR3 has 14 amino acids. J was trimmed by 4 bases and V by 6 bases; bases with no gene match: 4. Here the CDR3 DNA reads TGTGCCAGCAGGGGACAGGGACCGTACAATGAGCAGTTCTTC. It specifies CASRGQGPYNEQFF.

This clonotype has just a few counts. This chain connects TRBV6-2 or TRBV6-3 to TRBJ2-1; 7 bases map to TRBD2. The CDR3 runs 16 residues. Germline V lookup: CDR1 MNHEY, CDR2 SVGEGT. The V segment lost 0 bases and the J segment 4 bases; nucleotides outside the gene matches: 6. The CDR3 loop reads CASSYSGEGQYNEQFF. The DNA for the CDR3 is TGTGCCAGCAGTTACTCGGGGGAGGGCCAGTACAATGAGCAGTTCTTC.

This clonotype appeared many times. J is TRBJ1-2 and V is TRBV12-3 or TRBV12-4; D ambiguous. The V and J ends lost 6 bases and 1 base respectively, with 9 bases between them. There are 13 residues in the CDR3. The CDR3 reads CASSPWGNYGYTF. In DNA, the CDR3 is TGTGCCAGCAGCCCCTGGGGTAACTATGGCTACACCTTC.

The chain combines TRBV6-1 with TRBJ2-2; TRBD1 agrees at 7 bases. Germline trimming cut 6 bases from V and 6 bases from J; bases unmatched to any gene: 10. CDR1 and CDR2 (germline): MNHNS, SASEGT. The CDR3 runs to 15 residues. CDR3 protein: CASRKIVQGAGELFF. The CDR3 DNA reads TGTGCCAGCAGGAAAATTGTCCAGGGGGCCGGGGAGCTGTTTTTT.

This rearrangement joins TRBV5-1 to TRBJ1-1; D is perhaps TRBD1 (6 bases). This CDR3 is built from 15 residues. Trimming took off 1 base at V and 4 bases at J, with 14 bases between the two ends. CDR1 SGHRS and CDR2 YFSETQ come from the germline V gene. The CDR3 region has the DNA TGCGCCAGCAGCTTGTTTGTGACAGGAGGCACTGAAGCTTTCTTT. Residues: CASSLFVTGGTEAFF.

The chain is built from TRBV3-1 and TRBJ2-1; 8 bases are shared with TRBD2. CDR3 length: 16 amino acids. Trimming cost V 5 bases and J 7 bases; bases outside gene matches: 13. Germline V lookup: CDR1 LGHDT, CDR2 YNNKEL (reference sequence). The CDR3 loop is CASSGVAGTYFNEQFF. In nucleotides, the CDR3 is TGTGCCAGCAGCGGCGTAGCGGGGACGTACTTTAATGAGCAGTTCTTC.

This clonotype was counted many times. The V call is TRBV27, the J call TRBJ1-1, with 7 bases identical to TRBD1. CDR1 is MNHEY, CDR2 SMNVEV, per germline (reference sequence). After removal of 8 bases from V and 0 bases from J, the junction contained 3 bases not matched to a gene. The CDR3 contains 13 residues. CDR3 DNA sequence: TGTGCCAGCGACAGGGACATGAACACTGAAGCTTTCTTT. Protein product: CASDRDMNTEAFF.

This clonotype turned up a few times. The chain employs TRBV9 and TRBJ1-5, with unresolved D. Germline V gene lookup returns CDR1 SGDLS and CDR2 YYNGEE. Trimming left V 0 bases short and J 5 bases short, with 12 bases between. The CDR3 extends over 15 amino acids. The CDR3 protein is CASSVGVGGYQPQHF. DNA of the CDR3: TGTGCCAGCAGCGTAGGGGTAGGTGGCTATCAGCCCCAGCATTTT.

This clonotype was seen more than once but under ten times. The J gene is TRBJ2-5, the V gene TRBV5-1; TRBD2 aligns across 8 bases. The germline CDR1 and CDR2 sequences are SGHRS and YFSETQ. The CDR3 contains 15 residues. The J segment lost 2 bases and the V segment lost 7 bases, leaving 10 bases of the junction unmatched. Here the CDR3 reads CASGSGRGGQETQYF. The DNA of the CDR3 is TGCGCCAGCGGAAGCGGGAGAGGGGGACAAGAGACCCAGTACTTC.